These 27 T cell receptor beta chains were sequenced from one sample in a study of CD8 T cells in Susac syndrome. Random hexamers were used to reverse transcribe an amount of roughly 0.45 to 1 ug RNA. A single record per CDR3 protein comes from TCRdb applying MiXCR to the immunoSEQ multiplex PCR reads. The table includes fewer than 70,000 distinct CDR3 sequences, 85% to 95% detected once. The sample consisted of CD8+ T cells from PBMCs. These receptors were taken from a human donor in good health.

This chain joins TRBV29-1 and TRBJ2-7; D unresolved. Germline V gene sequence: CDR1 SQVTM, CDR2 ANQGSEA. The V and J ends lost 7 bases and 4 bases respectively, with 11 bases between them. The CDR3 sequence is 11 residues long. The DNA of the CDR3 is TGCAGCGCTTCATGGAAGTACGAGCAGTACTTC. This encodes CSASWKYEQYF.

The chain carries TRBV19 and TRBJ1-1; weak D call: TRBD1 (6 bases). The CDR3 is 13 amino acids. Per the germline V gene, CDR1 is LNHDA and CDR2 is SQIVND (reference sequence). V was clipped by 6 bases and J by 5 bases, with 13 bases between them. The CDR3 nucleotides read TGTGCCAGTAGACAGGGACGTTATACTGAAGCTTTCTTT. It codes for CASRQGRYTEAFF.

The rearrangement joins TRBV3-1 to TRBJ2-7; D is unclear. This CDR3 contains 11 residues. With 5 bases removed from V and 4 bases from J, the gap between germline ends came to 6 bases. CDR1 and CDR2 from the germline V gene are LGHDT and YNNKEL (reference sequence). The CDR3 DNA sequence: TGTGCCAGCAGCGACGGATACGAGCAGTACTTC. This encodes CASSDGYEQYF.

V and J are TRBV7-9 and TRBJ2-1; D is unresolved. The CDR3 consists of 13 residues. CDR1 and CDR2 from the germline V gene are SEHNR and FQNEAQ (reference sequence). V lost 6 bases and J 7 bases, leaving 13 bases between the germline ends. The CDR3 reads CASSPPHGNEQFF. The CDR3 DNA reads as TGTGCCAGCAGTCCGCCCCACGGGAATGAGCAGTTCTTC.

The chain's CDR3 is CATGLLADTQYF. Written as DNA, the CDR3 is TGTGCCACCGGCCTCCTAGCAGATACGCAGTATTTT. V gene TRBV6-4 combines with J gene TRBJ2-3; D ambiguous. The CDR3 spans 12 residues. Per the germline V gene, CDR1 is MRHNA and CDR2 is SNTAGT. V lost 10 bases to trimming and J lost 4 bases, with 12 bases between them.

In its sample, this clonotype was seen once. Germline is not matched at one junction end, which may reflect a read error. The chain couples TRBV28 to TRBJ2-7; D gene unclear. The V gene's germline CDR1 is MDHEN and CDR2 SYDVKM. CDR3 length: 8 residues. The CDR3 bases are TGTGCCATCGCCCTCACACACTTC. Translated: CAIALTHF. The whole variable domain, filled in from reference TRBV28 and TRBJ2-7, reads DVKVTQSSRYLVKRTGEKVFLECVQDMDHENMFWYRQDPGLGLRLIYFSYDVKMKEKGDIPEGYSVSREKKERFSLILESASTNQTSMYLCAIALTHFGPGTRLTVT.

This chain uses TRBV4-1 with TRBJ2-5, with D perhaps TRBD2 (6 bases). V lost 0 bases and J 5 bases, leaving 10 bases between the germline ends. The CDR3 is 14 amino acids. Germline CDR1 and CDR2: MGHRA and YSYEKL. The CDR3 DNA is TGCGCCAGCAGCCAAGATATTACTAGCGAGACCCAGTACTTC. Translated: CASSQDITSETQYF.

This chain joins TRBV12-3 or TRBV12-4 and TRBJ2-1; 10 bases line up with TRBD2. The trim removed 6 bases at V and 2 bases at J, leaving 4 bases unmatched. The CDR3 spans 15 residues. CDR3 nucleotides: TGTGCCAGCAGGGCTAGCGGGAGAGCCTACAATGAGCAGTTCTTC. Translating it yields CASRASGRAYNEQFF.

Comment on this clonotype: One end of the junction varies from germline; a read error may be responsible. The genes are TRBV7-2 and TRBJ2-5, with D hard to call. The CDR3 sequence is 8 residues long. Germline-derived CDR1 and CDR2 are SGHTA and FQGNSA. DNA of the CDR3: TGTGCCAGCAGCTCCTCAAACTTC. Translating it yields CASSSSNF.

V gene TRBV29-1 combines with J gene TRBJ1-1; D gene uncertain. Deletions cut 3 bases from V and 4 bases from J, with 12 bases between. The CDR3 contains 13 residues. Germline lookup yields CDR1 SQVTM and CDR2 ANQGSEA. CDR3 coding DNA: TGCAGCGTTGATCCCGGAGCGGGCACTGAAGCTTTCTTT. Amino acid sequence: CSVDPGAGTEAFF.

This chain joins TRBV27 and TRBJ2-7; no clear D gene. This CDR3 region has 12 residues. Trimming removed 8 bases from V and 2 bases from J, with 10 bases in between. The germline CDR1 and CDR2 sequences are MNHEY and SMNVEV (reference sequence). The CDR3 DNA reads TGTGCCAGCTCTCAATCGCCCTACGAGCAGTACTTC. Encoded protein: CASSQSPYEQYF.

V and J are TRBV7-9 and TRBJ2-1; possibly TRBD1 for D (6 bases). The CDR3 loop spans 14 amino acids. Trimming took off 2 bases at V and 7 bases at J, with 12 bases between the two ends. CDR1 and CDR2 from the germline V gene are SEHNR and FQNEAQ (reference sequence). The CDR3, as DNA: TGTGCCAGCAGCTTACGGGACACACCTAATGAGCAGTTCTTC. Translated: CASSLRDTPNEQFF.

This rearrangement joins TRBV6-1 to TRBJ1-1; 8 nucleotides line up with TRBD1. Germline V lookup: CDR1 MNHNS, CDR2 SASEGT. The CDR3 sequence is 14 residues long. The J segment lost 3 bases and the V segment lost 5 bases, leaving 5 bases of the junction unmatched. The CDR3 protein is CASSLGQGHTEAFF. The CDR3 coding sequence is TGTGCCAGCAGTCTTGGACAGGGCCACACTGAAGCTTTCTTT.

This chain joins TRBV11-2 and TRBJ2-3; 7 positions agree with TRBD2. The germline V gene encodes CDR1 SGHAT and CDR2 FQNNGV. This CDR3 has 12 amino acids. The V segment lost 4 bases and the J segment 5 bases; nucleotides outside the gene matches: 0. The CDR3 DNA follows: TGTGCCAGCAGCTGGGGGGGAGATACGCAGTATTTT. This encodes CASSWGGDTQYF.

The chain couples TRBV12-3 or TRBV12-4 to TRBJ1-5; maybe TRBD1 (5 bases). The V end was cut by 9 bases, the J end by 4 bases, with 13 bases between. This CDR3 has 13 residues. The CDR3 here is CASRDGPNQPQHF. CDR3 coding DNA: TGTGCCAGTCGGGACGGCCCTAATCAGCCCCAGCATTTT.

The V call is TRBV4-2, the J call TRBJ2-3; D tentatively reads TRBD1 or TRBD2 (5 bases each). The germline gives CDR1 LGHNA, CDR2 YNFKEQ. The CDR3 is 15 residues long. Trimming took 1 base from V and 3 from J, leaving 11 bases between them. CDR3 sequence reads: CASSQASPGTDTQYF. The CDR3 DNA reads TGTGCCAGCAGCCAAGCTAGCCCAGGGACAGATACGCAGTATTTT.

The chain combines TRBV29-1 with TRBJ2-1; D not resolved. This CDR3 is built from 14 residues. Germline V gives CDR1 SQVTM, CDR2 ANQGSEA. Between the trimmed V and J ends, which lost 3 bases and 5 bases, there was a span of 14 bases. The CDR3 reads CSVDGERINNEQFF. The CDR3 DNA is TGCAGCGTTGATGGGGAAAGGATTAACAATGAGCAGTTCTTC.

The chain joins TRBV5-6 to TRBJ1-5; weak D call: TRBD1 (5 bases). This CDR3 comprises 12 residues. CDR1 is SGHDT and CDR2 is YYEEEE in the germline V gene. V was shortened by 4 bases and J by 10 bases, with 12 bases between the two germline ends. CDR3 sequence reads: CASSPGRGPQHF. The CDR3 DNA is TGTGCCAGCAGCCCGGGAAGGGGTCCCCAGCATTTT.

The chain couples TRBV3-1 to TRBJ2-3; TRBD2 matches at 10 bases. Germline CDR1 reads LGHDT; CDR2 reads YNNKEL (reference sequence). The trim removed 3 bases at V and 2 bases at J, leaving 5 bases unmatched. The CDR3 runs to 16 residues. The CDR3 sequence is CASSQVAGGFTDTQYF. The CDR3 DNA follows: TGTGCCAGCAGCCAGGTAGCGGGGGGATTCACAGATACGCAGTATTTT.

The rearrangement uses TRBV19 and TRBJ1-1, with D maybe TRBD1 (5 bases). CDR1 is LNHDA, CDR2 SQIVND, per germline (reference sequence). The CDR3 is 15 amino acids. V lost 5 bases to trimming and J lost 1 base, with 14 bases between them. CDR3: CASSPTGGWNTEAFF. In DNA form, the CDR3 reads TGTGCCAGTAGTCCCACGGGGGGATGGAACACTGAAGCTTTCTTT.

This rearrangement joins TRBV5-1 to TRBJ2-2; TRBD2 matches 14 bases. V lost 0 bases and J lost 4; bases outside the gene matches: 2. This CDR3 has 17 residues. The V gene's germline CDR1 is SGHRS and CDR2 YFSETQ. CDR3 sequence (DNA): TGCGCCAGCAGCTTGGCGACTAGCGGGGGGGCCACCGGGGAGCTGTTTTTT. Protein product: CASSLATSGGATGELFF.

The CDR3 nucleotides are TGCGCCAGCAGCCACTTCCCCCCTGGGGCCAACGTCCTGACTTTC. Amino acids: CASSHFPPGANVLTF. The rearrangement links TRBV4-3 to TRBJ2-6; no clear D. The CDR3 is 15 amino acids. Per germline, CDR1 LGHNA and CDR2 YSLEER. Trimming shortened V by 3 bases and J by 2 bases, and 8 bases separated the two germline ends.

The V call is TRBV6-1, the J call TRBJ2-3; D is uncertain. Trimming removed 7 bases at V and 3 bases at J, with 14 bases between. The CDR3 length is 14 residues. Looked up from germline, CDR1 is MNHNS and CDR2 is SASEGT. Written as DNA, the CDR3 is TGTGCCAGCATGAAGGAGACGGAGACAGATACGCAGTATTTT. It is translated as CASMKETETDTQYF.

The V call is TRBV7-6, the J call TRBJ2-3, with D unresolved. From germline, CDR1 is SGHVS and CDR2 FNYEAQ. The CDR3 loop spans 15 amino acids. Trimming removed 5 bases from V and 0 bases from J, with 12 bases in between. The CDR3 sequence is CASSPRGTSTDTQYF. CDR3 nucleotide sequence: TGTGCCAGCAGCCCCCGCGGAACTAGCACAGATACGCAGTATTTT.

The rearrangement links TRBV20-1 to TRBJ2-2, with D maybe TRBD2 (5 bases). Germline V gene lookup returns CDR1 DFQATT and CDR2 SNEGSKA (reference sequence). This CDR3 region has 17 residues. Trimming pared 3 bases from V and 4 bases from J, leaving 21 bases between. This chain's CDR3 is CSARPGIPISSTGELFF. The DNA of the CDR3 is TGCAGTGCTAGGCCCGGGATTCCAATCTCGAGCACCGGGGAGCTGTTTTTT.

This chain uses TRBV29-1 with TRBJ1-1; no definite D call. Germline assignment: CDR1 SQVTM and CDR2 ANQGSEA. CDR3 length: 13 residues. V lost 6 bases, J lost 0 bases, and 11 bases lay in between. CDR3 in amino acids: CSVPDGMNTEAFF. The CDR3, as DNA: TGCAGCGTCCCTGACGGGATGAACACTGAAGCTTTCTTT.

The gene calls are TRBV7-9 and TRBJ1-4; possible D gene TRBD1, 5 bases. Trimming took 2 bases from V and 6 from J, leaving 22 bases between them. Germline CDR1 and CDR2: SEHNR and FQNEAQ (reference sequence). The length of the CDR3 is 18 residues. CDR3 residues: CASSLRGGGKKWDEKLFF. In DNA form, the CDR3 reads TGTGCCAGCAGCTTAAGGGGTGGCGGGAAGAAGTGGGATGAAAAACTGTTTTTT.